These 5 T cell receptor beta chains originate from one sample sequenced in a study of glioma-infiltrating T cells after dendritic cell vaccination. The protocol was immunoSEQ multiplex PCR, while the TCRdb copy is restricted to in-frame clones and leaves out a portion. The sample includes under 100,000 clones, about 84% seen only once; the top ten take less than 3%. The material was blood, obtained before dendritic cell vaccination. The receptors were gathered from a human donor with glioblastoma.

The chain employs TRBV7-8 and TRBJ2-2; 8 nucleotides agree with TRBD2. The CDR3 is made up of 16 amino acids. With V trimmed by 5 bases and J by 5 bases, 10 bases remained unmatched. Germline values: CDR1 SGHVS, CDR2 FQNEAQ. CDR3 residues: CASSNAPGLETGELFF. As DNA, the CDR3 is TGTGCCAGCAGCAACGCGCCGGGACTAGAAACCGGGGAGCTGTTTTTT.

The chain uses TRBV7-9 and TRBJ2-5; TRBD2 matches at 8 bases. The tail of the sequence fits TRBJ2-7 better, so the J call may be wrong. The CDR3 has 17 residues. Germline-derived CDR1 and CDR2 are SEHNR and FQNEAQ (reference sequence). DNA for the CDR3: TGTGCCAGCAGCTCGACGGGGGGGCAGGCGGGGGGCTACGAGCAGTACTTC. The encoded protein is CASSSTGGQAGGYEQYF.

V gene TRBV19 combines with J gene TRBJ2-5; the D gene is possibly TRBD1 (5 bases). The CDR3 spans 13 residues. CDR1 is LNHDA and CDR2 is SQIVND in the germline V gene (reference sequence). V dropped 6 bases and J dropped 4 bases, with 12 bases sitting between them. DNA for the CDR3: TGTGCCAGTAGGGCTCGACAGTTAGAGACCCAGTACTTC. As protein: CASRARQLETQYF. The complete variable domain, with remaining parts taken from reference TRBV19 and TRBJ2-5, reads DGGITQSPKYLFRKEGQNVTLSCEQNLNHDAMYWYRQDPGQGLRLIYYSQIVNDFQKGDIAEGYSVSREKKESFPLTVTSAQKNPTAFYLCASRARQLETQYFGPGTRLLVL.

This clone was seen ten or more times. The same CDR3 also results from other DNA sequences found in this sample. The rearrangement joins TRBV5-1 to TRBJ1-2; weak D call: TRBD1 (6 bases). Germline CDR1 is SGHRS and CDR2 is YFSETQ. The CDR3 extends over 13 amino acids. Trimming took 3 bases from V and 2 from J, leaving 8 bases between them. The CDR3 sequence: CASSSGANYGYTF. Here the CDR3 DNA reads TGCGCCAGCAGCTCAGGGGCGAACTATGGCTACACCTTC.

This chain joins TRBV6-1 and TRBJ2-7; D is possibly TRBD2 (6 bases). V lost 5 bases and J lost 6, with 20 bases in between. There are 15 residues in the CDR3. Germline V CDR1 and CDR2: MNHNS, SASEGT. This CDR3 reads CASSSHGISGAEQYF. DNA of the CDR3: TGTGCCAGCAGTTCTCATGGCATTTCGGGAGCCGAGCAGTACTTC.